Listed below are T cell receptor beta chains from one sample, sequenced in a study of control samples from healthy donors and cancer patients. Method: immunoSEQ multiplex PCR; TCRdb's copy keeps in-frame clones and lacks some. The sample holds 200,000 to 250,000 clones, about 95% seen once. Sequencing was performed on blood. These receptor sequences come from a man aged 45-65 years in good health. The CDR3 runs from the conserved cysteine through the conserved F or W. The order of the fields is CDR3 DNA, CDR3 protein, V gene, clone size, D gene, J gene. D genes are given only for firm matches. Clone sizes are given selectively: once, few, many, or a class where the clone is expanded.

CDR3nt: TGCGCCAGCAGCCAAGATGCAGGGGGCAGGAGAACTGAAGCTTTCTTT; CDR3aa: CASSQDAGGRRTEAFF; v_gene: TRBV4-1; abundance: -; d_gene: TRBD1; j_gene: TRBJ1-1
CDR3nt: TGTGCCAGCAGTGAAATTGGAGGGGAGGCAGACTATGGCTACACCTTC; CDR3aa: CASSEIGGEADYGYTF; v_gene: TRBV6-1; abundance: -; d_gene: -; j_gene: TRBJ1-2
CDR3nt: TGTGCCAGCAGCTTGGTTTCGGGGAATCAGCCCCAGCATTTT; CDR3aa: CASSLVSGNQPQHF; v_gene: TRBV5-6; abundance: -; d_gene: -; j_gene: TRBJ1-5
CDR3nt: TGTGCCAGCAGGCCGAGACAGGGCCACACTGAAGCTTTCTTT; CDR3aa: CASRPRQGHTEAFF; v_gene: TRBV6-5; abundance: -; d_gene: TRBD1; j_gene: TRBJ1-1
CDR3nt: TGTGCCAGCAGCTCGACCGGGCCTCAAGAGACCCAGTACTTC; CDR3aa: CASSSTGPQETQYF; v_gene: TRBV5-6; abundance: once; d_gene: -; j_gene: TRBJ2-5
CDR3nt: TGTGCCAGCAGCAGCCGGGTGAATCACAATGAGCAGTTCTTC; CDR3aa: CASSSRVNHNEQFF; v_gene: TRBV9; abundance: -; d_gene: -; j_gene: TRBJ2-1
CDR3nt: TGTGCCAGCAGTTTCGCGGGTCCGGGCGGGGAAGCTTTCTTT; CDR3aa: CASSFAGPGGEAFF; v_gene: TRBV9; abundance: -; d_gene: -; j_gene: TRBJ1-1
CDR3nt: TGTGCCAGCAGCCCCTCCGGGACCCGCACAGATACGCAGTATTTT; CDR3aa: CASSPSGTRTDTQYF; v_gene: TRBV7-9; abundance: -; d_gene: -; j_gene: TRBJ2-3
CDR3nt: TGTGCCAGCAGCTTATCCCGCGACCCGAATGAGCAGTTCTTC; CDR3aa: CASSLSRDPNEQFF; v_gene: TRBV7-2; abundance: -; d_gene: -; j_gene: TRBJ2-1
CDR3nt: TGTGCCAGCACTCAGAGCACAGATACGCAGTATTTT; CDR3aa: CASTQSTDTQYF; v_gene: TRBV9; abundance: -; d_gene: -; j_gene: TRBJ2-3
CDR3nt: TGTGCCAGCAGAAGGACAGGGGGTGGAAACACCATATATTTT; CDR3aa: CASRRTGGGNTIYF; v_gene: TRBV28; abundance: -; d_gene: TRBD1; j_gene: TRBJ1-3
CDR3nt: TGTGCCAGCAGCCCAAGACGACAGGGGGACACCGGGGAGCTGTTTTTT; CDR3aa: CASSPRRQGDTGELFF; v_gene: TRBV7-9; abundance: -; d_gene: TRBD1; j_gene: TRBJ2-2
CDR3nt: TGCGCCAGCAGCTTTATAGGGGGTGGTCAGCCCCAGCATTTT; CDR3aa: CASSFIGGGQPQHF; v_gene: TRBV5-1; abundance: -; d_gene: -; j_gene: TRBJ1-5
CDR3nt: TGTGCCAGCAGCTCGACTAGCGGGCTCCAAGAGACCCAGTACTTC; CDR3aa: CASSSTSGLQETQYF; v_gene: TRBV7-3; abundance: -; d_gene: TRBD2; j_gene: TRBJ2-5
CDR3nt: TGTGCCAGCAGCTGGTGGACAGGGCGACCCAAGGACGAGCAGTACTTC; CDR3aa: CASSWWTGRPKDEQYF; v_gene: TRBV11-2; abundance: -; d_gene: TRBD1; j_gene: TRBJ2-7
CDR3nt: TGTGCCAGCAGTATACAGCCTTGGCCTTCCGATGAGCAGTTCTTC; CDR3aa: CASSIQPWPSDEQFF; v_gene: TRBV6-5; abundance: -; d_gene: -; j_gene: TRBJ2-1
CDR3nt: TGTGCCAGCAGCCTCATGTCGGGGGAGGAGCCCCAGCATTTT; CDR3aa: CASSLMSGEEPQHF; v_gene: TRBV2; abundance: -; d_gene: -; j_gene: TRBJ1-5
CDR3nt: TGTGCCAGCAGTTACGGAAGCTCCTACAATGAGCAGTTCTTC; CDR3aa: CASSYGSSYNEQFF; v_gene: TRBV6-5; abundance: -; d_gene: -; j_gene: TRBJ2-1
CDR3nt: TGTGCCAGCAGCGACATTAATTCACCCCTCCACTTT; CDR3aa: CASSDINSPLHF; v_gene: TRBV9; abundance: -; d_gene: -; j_gene: TRBJ1-6
CDR3nt: TGTGCCAGCAGCCAAGCCGGAGAGCGGGGGGGCCTCAATGAGCAGTTCTTC; CDR3aa: CASSQAGERGGLNEQFF; v_gene: TRBV4-2; abundance: -; d_gene: TRBD2; j_gene: TRBJ2-1
CDR3nt: TGTGCCAGCAGGGGGGACACTGAAGCTTTCTTT; CDR3aa: CASRGDTEAFF; v_gene: TRBV11-2; abundance: -; d_gene: -; j_gene: TRBJ1-1
CDR3nt: TGTGCCAGCAGCCCCCTAGGGGTAGGGACAGGGCTAACCTTC; CDR3aa: CASSPLGVGTGLTF; v_gene: TRBV7-9; abundance: -; d_gene: TRBD1; j_gene: TRBJ1-2